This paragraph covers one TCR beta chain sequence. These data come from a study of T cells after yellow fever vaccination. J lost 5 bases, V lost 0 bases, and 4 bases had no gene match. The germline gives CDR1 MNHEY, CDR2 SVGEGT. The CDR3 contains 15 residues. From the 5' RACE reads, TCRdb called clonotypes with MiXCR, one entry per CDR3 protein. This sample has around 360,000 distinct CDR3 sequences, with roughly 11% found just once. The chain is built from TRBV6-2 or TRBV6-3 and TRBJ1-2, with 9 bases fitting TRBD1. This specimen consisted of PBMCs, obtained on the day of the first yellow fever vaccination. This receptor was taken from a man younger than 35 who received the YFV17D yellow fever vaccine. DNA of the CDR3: TGTGCCAGCAGTTACTCGAGGACAGGGGTTTATGGCTACACCTTC. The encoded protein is CASSYSRTGVYGYTF.